Sequencing of this T cell receptor beta chain was carried out in a study of graft-versus-host responses after intestinal transplantation. Per the germline V gene, CDR1 is SGHTA and CDR2 is FQGTGA. CDR3 length: 13 amino acids. The ends were cut back, 4 bases at V and 7 bases at J, with 13 bases in the middle. General study results and limits: Individuals carrying graft-donor T cell macrochimerism showed high graft-versus-host to host-versus-graft clonal ratios in allografts.

The repertoire was sequenced with immunoSEQ multiplex PCR; TCRdb's copy has only in-frame clones and lacks some. In the table there are about 97,000 clones, about nine tenths of which are singletons. For this clone: Its matching antigen is unknown.

Sequences were derived from PBMCs, sampled 453 days after intestinal transplant. V is TRBV7-3 and J is TRBJ1-1, with D tentatively TRBD1 (5 bases). The clonotype was recovered from a human patient who received an intestinal transplant, so some T cells may come from the graft donor. The CDR3 nucleotides read TGTGCCAGCAGCTCAGGGCCCCTCCGTGAAGCTTTCTTT. Translation gives CASSSGPLREAFF.